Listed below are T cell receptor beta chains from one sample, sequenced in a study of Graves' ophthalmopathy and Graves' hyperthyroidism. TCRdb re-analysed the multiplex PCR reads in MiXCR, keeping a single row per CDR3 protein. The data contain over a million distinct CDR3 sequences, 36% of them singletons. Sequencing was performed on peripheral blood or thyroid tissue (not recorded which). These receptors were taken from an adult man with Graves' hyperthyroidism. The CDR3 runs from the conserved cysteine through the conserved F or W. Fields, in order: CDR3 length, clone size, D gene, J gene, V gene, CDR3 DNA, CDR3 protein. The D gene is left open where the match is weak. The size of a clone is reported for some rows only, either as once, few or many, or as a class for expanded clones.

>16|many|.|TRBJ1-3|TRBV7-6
TGTGCCAGCAGCATGCTCCCCGTGGACAGTGGAAACACCATATATTTT
CASSMLPVDSGNTIYF
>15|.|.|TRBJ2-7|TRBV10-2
TGTGCCAGCAGTTACCCAAGCGGCCTGCTCTACGAGCAGTACTTC
CASSYPSGLLYEQYF
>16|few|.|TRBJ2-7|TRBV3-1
TGTGCCAGCAGCCAAGCTTGGGGCCTTAGTATGTACGAGCAGTACTTC
CASSQAWGLSMYEQYF
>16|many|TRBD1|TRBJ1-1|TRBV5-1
TGCGCCAGCAGCAAGGAACAAACAGGGGGCGAAACTGAAGCTTTCTTT
CASSKEQTGGETEAFF
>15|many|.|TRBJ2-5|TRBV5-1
TGCGCCAGCAGCTCGAGTATTGGACCTCAAGAGACCCAGTACTTC
CASSSSIGPQETQYF
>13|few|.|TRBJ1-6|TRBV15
TGTGCCATCCAACAGGGTCGTAATTCACCCCTCCACTTT
CAIQQGRNSPLHF
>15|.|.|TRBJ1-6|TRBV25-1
TGTGCCAGCACTAACGCCCCAGGGGCTCGATCACCCCTCCACTTT
CASTNAPGARSPLHF
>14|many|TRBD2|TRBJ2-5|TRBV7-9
TGTGCCAGCAGTCATCCCGCGGGGGAGGAGACCCAGTACTTC
CASSHPAGEETQYF
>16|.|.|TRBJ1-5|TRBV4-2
TGTGCCAGCAGCCAAGATGGGAGCTCAGAGAATCAGCCCCAGCATTTT
CASSQDGSSENQPQHF
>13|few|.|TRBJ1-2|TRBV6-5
TGTGCCAGCAGGAACAGGGATTTCGATGGCTACACCTTC
CASRNRDFDGYTF
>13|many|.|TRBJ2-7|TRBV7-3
TGTGCCAGCAGCTGGACTGACTCCTACGAGCAGTACTTC
CASSWTDSYEQYF
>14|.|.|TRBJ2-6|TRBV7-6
TGTGCCAGCGGCACACTCTCTGGGGCCAACGTCCTGACTTTC
CASGTLSGANVLTF
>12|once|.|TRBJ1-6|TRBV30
TGTGCCTGGGATCGGAGGAATTCACCCCTCCACTTT
CAWDRRNSPLHF
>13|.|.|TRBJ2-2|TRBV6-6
TGTGCCAGCAGTTCGCAGGGCGGCGGGGAGCTGTTTTTT
CASSSQGGGELFF
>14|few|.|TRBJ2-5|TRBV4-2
TGTGCCAGCAGCGAATCCAATAACGGGGAGACCCAGTACTTC
CASSESNNGETQYF
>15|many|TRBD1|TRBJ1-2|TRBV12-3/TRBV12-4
TGTGCCAGCAGCCCCCAGACAGGGGGCCCCTATGGCTACACCTTC
CASSPQTGGPYGYTF
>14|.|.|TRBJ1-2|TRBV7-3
TGTGCCAGCAGCTTGGCCCCTGGGGCGTCTGGCTACACCTTC
CASSLAPGASGYTF
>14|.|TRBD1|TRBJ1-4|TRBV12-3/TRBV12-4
TGTGCCAGCAGTCCCGGGACAGGACTTGCTAAACTGTTTTTT
CASSPGTGLAKLFF
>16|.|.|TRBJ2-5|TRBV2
TGTGCCAGCAGTTACTCGGGGGCGGGAGCGGGCGAGACCCAGTACTTC
CASSYSGAGAGETQYF
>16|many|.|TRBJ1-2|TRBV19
TGTGCCAGTAACGTGGGGCAGCTGCAAGCTAACTATGGCTACACCTTC
CASNVGQLQANYGYTF
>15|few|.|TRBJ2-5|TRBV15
TGTGCCACCAGCAGAGAATTGTCAGGGACCGAGACCCAGTACTTC
CATSRELSGTETQYF
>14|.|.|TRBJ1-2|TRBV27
TGTGCCAGCAGTTTACAAGGGTACGGTTCTGGCTACACCTTC
CASSLQGYGSGYTF
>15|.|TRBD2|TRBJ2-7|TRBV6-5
TGTGCCAGCAGTTCCGGGACTAGCGAGAATTACGAGCAGTACTTC
CASSSGTSENYEQYF
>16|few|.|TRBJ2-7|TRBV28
TGTGCCAGCAGTTTATCGGCAGGGCCCTCTTTGTACGAGCAGTACTTC
CASSLSAGPSLYEQYF
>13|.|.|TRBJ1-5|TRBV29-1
TGCAGCGTGAGGGGGGGGGAAAATCAGCCCCAGCATTTT
CSVRGGENQPQHF
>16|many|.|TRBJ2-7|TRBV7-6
TGTGCCAGCAGCTTAGGAGGACCTCGGAGCTCCTACGAGCAGTACTTC
CASSLGGPRSSYEQYF
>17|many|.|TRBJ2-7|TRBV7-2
TGTGCCAGCAGCCACCTGGTGGGATCCCTCAAGGAGCTCGAGCAGTACTTC
CASSHLVGSLKELEQYF
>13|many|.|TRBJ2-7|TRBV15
TGTGCCACCAGCAGAGATTTTGGTAGCGAGCAGTACTTC
CATSRDFGSEQYF
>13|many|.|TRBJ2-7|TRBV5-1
TGCGCCAGCAGCGGGCAGCCCCACTACGAGCAGTACTTC
CASSGQPHYEQYF
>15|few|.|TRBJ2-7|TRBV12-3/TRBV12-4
TGTGCCAGCAACCAACAGGGAAGGGGCTCCTACGAGCAGTACTTC
CASNQQGRGSYEQYF
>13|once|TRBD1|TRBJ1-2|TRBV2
TGTGCCAGCAGTGGACAGGGGGCCGAAGGCTACACCTTC
CASSGQGAEGYTF
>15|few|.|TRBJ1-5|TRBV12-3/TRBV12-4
TGTGCCAGCAGCCCCCGGCTAGGGCCAAATCAGCCCCAGCATTTT
CASSPRLGPNQPQHF
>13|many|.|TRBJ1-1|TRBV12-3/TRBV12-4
TGTGCCCATGGAGGGCTCTCTGACACTGAAGCTTTCTTT
CAHGGLSDTEAFF
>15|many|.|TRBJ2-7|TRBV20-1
TGCAGTGCTGTACGAGGATCTAAAGTGGACTACGAGCAGTACTTC
CSAVRGSKVDYEQYF
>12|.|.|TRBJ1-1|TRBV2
TGTGCCAGCATCTCACGGGACACTGAAGCTTTCTTT
CASISRDTEAFF
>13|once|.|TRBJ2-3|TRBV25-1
TGTGCCAACAGTGCCTCCAAGACAGATACGCAGTATTTT
CANSASKTDTQYF
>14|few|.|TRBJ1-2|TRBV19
TGTGCCAGTAGTAAGGAGGGGGAAGTTAATGGCTACACCTTC
CASSKEGEVNGYTF
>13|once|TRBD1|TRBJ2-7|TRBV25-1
TGTGCCGGCAGCCAGGACAGGGCCTACGAGCAGTACTTC
CAGSQDRAYEQYF
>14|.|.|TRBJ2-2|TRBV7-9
TGTGCCAGCAGCTTACGGGTCGCCACCGGGGAGCTGTTTTTT
CASSLRVATGELFF
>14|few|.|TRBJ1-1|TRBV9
TGTGCCAGCAGCCTAAACGTGGGGGCGCCTGAAGCTTTCTTT
CASSLNVGAPEAFF
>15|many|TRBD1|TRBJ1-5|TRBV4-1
TGCGCCAGCAGCCCTGGACAGGTGGGAAGTCAGCCCCAGCATTTT
CASSPGQVGSQPQHF
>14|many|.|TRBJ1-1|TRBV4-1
TGCGCCAGCAGCCCGAGGGACATCCCTACTGAAGCTTTCTTT
CASSPRDIPTEAFF
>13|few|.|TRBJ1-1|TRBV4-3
TGCGCCAGCAGCCAAGATCTTGTCACTGAAGCTTTCTTT
CASSQDLVTEAFF
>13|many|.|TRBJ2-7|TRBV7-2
TGTGCCAGCAGCTTAGGATTCACCGGCGAGCAGTACTTC
CASSLGFTGEQYF
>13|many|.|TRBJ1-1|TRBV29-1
TGCAGCGTTGAAGACACTACCAACACTGAAGCTTTCTTT
CSVEDTTNTEAFF
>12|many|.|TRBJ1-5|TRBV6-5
TGTGCCACCAGGACTCAAGGGCAGCCCCAGCATTTT
CATRTQGQPQHF
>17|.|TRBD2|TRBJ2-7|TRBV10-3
TGTGCCATCAGTGTGTGTGTAGCGGGAGCCCAGGGGAACGAGCAGTACTTC
CAISVCVAGAQGNEQYF
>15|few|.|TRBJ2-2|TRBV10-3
TGTGCCAGCAGCCCTCGACAGCCGAACACCGGGGAGCTGTTTTTT
CASSPRQPNTGELFF
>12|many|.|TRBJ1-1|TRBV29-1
TGCAGCGTGGTACCCTACAGAGAAGAAGCTTTCTTT
CSVVPYREEAFF
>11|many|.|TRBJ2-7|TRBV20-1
TGCAGTGCTAGAGATTCCCACGAGCAGTACTTC
CSARDSHEQYF
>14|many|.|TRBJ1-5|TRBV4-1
TGCGCCAGCAGCCAAGGTTCAGGGAAGCAGCCCCAGCATTTT
CASSQGSGKQPQHF
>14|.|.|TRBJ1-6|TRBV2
TGTGCCAGCACTCGGGACGGGGGCGCCTCACCCCTCCACTTT
CASTRDGGASPLHF
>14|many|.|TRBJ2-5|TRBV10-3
TGTGCCATCAAAACAGGGAACAGCCAAGAGACCCAGTACTTC
CAIKTGNSQETQYF
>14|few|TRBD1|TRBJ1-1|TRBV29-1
TGCAGCGTTTCAAGACAGGGGGCAGACACTGAAGCTTTCTTT
CSVSRQGADTEAFF